This T cell receptor beta chain comes out of a study of OX40 agonist ivuxolimab in advanced cancers. Overall study: Of the patients, three showed partial responses, one with hepatocellular carcinoma and two with cutaneous melanoma.

Germline CDR1 SNHLY, CDR2 FYNNEI. V lost 9 bases, J lost 6 bases, and 11 bases lay in between. The CDR3 is 11 residues long. TCRdb's copy holds only in-frame clones and misses some; the assay was immunoSEQ multiplex PCR. The data show 9,000 to 10,000 clones, 70% seen once. The V gene is TRBV2, the J gene TRBJ1-2; no reliable D call. Sequencing used CD4+ or CD8+ T cells sorted from blood, obtained in a trial of the OX40 agonist ivuxolimab. This clonotype was obtained from an adult with an advanced solid tumor such as melanoma, head and neck, liver or kidney cancer. The CDR3 spells CARAKGNGYTF. The CDR3 bases are TGTGCCAGAGCCAAGGGAAATGGCTACACCTTC. Variable domain in full (rest from reference TRBV2 and TRBJ1-2): EPEVTQTPSHQVTQMGQEVILRCVPISNHLYFYWYRQILGQKVEFLVSFYNNEISEKSEIFDDQFSVERPDGSNFTLKIRSTKLEDSAMYFCARAKGNGYTFGSGTRLTVV.